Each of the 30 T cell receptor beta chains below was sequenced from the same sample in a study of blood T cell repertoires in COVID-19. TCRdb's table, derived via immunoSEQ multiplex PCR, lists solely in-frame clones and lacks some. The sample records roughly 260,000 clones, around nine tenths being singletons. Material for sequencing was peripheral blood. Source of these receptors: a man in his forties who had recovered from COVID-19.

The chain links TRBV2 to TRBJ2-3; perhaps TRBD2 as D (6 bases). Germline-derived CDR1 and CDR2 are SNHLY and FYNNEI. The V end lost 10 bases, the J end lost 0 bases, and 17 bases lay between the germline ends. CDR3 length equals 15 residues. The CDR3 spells CATKTGRGSTDTQYF. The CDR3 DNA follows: TGTGCCACCAAAACTGGACGGGGGAGCACAGATACGCAGTATTTT.

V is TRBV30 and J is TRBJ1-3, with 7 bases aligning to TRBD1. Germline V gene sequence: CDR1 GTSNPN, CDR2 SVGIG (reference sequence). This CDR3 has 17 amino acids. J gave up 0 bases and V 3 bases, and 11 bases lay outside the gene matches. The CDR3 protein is CAWRTPGQWTSGNTIYF. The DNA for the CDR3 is TGTGCCTGGAGAACCCCGGGACAGTGGACCTCTGGAAACACCATATATTTT.

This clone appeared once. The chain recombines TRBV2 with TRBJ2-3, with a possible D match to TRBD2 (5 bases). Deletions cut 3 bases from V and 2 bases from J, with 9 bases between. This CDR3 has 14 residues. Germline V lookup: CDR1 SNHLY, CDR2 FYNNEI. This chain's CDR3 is CASSDGGYTDTQYF. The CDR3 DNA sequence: TGTGCCAGCAGTGACGGCGGGTACACAGATACGCAGTATTTT.

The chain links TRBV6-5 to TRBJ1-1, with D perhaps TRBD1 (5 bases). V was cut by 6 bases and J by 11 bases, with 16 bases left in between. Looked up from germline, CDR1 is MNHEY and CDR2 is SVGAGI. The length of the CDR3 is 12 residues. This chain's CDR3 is CASSPLGGGAFF. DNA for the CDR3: TGTGCCAGCAGCCCCCTGGGGGGAGGTGCTTTCTTT.

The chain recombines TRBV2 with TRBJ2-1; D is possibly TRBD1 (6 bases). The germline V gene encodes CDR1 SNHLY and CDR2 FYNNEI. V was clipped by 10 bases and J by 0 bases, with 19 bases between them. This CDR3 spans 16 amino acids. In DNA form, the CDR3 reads TGTGCCATCTGGGGGCCCCGGGCGGCCTCCTACAATGAGCAGTTCTTC. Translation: CAIWGPRAASYNEQFF. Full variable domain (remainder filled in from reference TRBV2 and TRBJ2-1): EPEVTQTPSHQVTQMGQEVILRCVPISNHLYFYWYRQILGQKVEFLVSFYNNEISEKSEIFDDQFSVERPDGSNFTLKIRSTKLEDSAMYFCAIWGPRAASYNEQFFGPGTRLTVL.

The CDR3 DNA is TGCGCCAGCAGCGCAAGACAGGGGGGGATCACAGATACGCAGTATTTT. Amino acid sequence: CASSARQGGITDTQYF. The chain has TRBV5-1 and TRBJ2-3, with TRBD1 matching over 9 bases. The CDR3 contains 16 residues. V lost 4 bases and J lost 2; bases outside the gene matches: 8. CDR1 SGHRS and CDR2 YFSETQ come from the germline V gene.

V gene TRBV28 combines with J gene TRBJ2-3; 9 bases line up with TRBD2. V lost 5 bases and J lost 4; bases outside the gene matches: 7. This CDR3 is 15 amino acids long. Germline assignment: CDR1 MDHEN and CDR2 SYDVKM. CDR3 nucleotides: TGTGCCAGCAGTCAGGGCGGGAGGGCCGCAGATACGCAGTATTTT. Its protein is CASSQGGRAADTQYF.

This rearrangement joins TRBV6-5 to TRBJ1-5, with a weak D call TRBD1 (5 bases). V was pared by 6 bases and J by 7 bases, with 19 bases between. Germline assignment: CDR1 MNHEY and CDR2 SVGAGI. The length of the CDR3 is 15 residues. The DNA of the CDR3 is TGTGCCAGCAGGCCCTCGGGACTTGTTCTCCAGCCCCAGCATTTT. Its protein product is CASRPSGLVLQPQHF.

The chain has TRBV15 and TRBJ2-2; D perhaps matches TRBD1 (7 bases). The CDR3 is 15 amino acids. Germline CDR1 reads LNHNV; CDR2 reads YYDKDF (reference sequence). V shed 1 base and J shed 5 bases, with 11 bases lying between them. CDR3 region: CATSRVGGQTGELFF. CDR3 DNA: TGTGCCACCAGCAGAGTGGGGGGACAGACCGGGGAGCTGTTTTTT.

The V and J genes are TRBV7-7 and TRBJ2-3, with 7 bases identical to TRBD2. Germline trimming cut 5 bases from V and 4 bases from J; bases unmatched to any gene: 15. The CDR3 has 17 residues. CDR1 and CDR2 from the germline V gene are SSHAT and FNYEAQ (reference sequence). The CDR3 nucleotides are TGTGCCAGCAGCCTAGGGGCAGGGAGGGTTCAGGCAGATACGCAGTATTTT. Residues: CASSLGAGRVQADTQYF.

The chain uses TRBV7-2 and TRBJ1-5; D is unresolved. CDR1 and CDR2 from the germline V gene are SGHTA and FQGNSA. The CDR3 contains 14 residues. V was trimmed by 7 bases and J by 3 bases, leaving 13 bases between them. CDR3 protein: CASTSSHLNQPQHF. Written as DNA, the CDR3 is TGTGCCAGCACCTCGAGCCATCTCAATCAGCCCCAGCATTTT.

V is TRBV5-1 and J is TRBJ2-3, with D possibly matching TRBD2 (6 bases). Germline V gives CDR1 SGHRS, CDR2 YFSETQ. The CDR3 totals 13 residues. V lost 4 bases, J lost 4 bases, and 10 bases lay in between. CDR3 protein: CASSKGTADTQYF. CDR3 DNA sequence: TGCGCCAGCAGCAAAGGGACTGCAGATACGCAGTATTTT.

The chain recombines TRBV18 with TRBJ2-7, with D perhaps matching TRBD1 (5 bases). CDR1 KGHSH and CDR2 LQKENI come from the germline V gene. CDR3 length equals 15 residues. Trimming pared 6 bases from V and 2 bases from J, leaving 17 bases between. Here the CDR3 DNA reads TGTGCCAGCTCCTCGTCTGGGGCAGGGACCTACGAGCAGTACTTC. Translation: CASSSSGAGTYEQYF.

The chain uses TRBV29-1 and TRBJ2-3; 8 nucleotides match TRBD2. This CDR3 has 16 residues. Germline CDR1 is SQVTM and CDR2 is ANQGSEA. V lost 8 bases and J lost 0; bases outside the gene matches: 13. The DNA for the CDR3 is TGCAGCATCTCCACGGGCGGGAGGTCTAGCACAGATACGCAGTATTTT. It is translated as CSISTGGRSSTDTQYF.

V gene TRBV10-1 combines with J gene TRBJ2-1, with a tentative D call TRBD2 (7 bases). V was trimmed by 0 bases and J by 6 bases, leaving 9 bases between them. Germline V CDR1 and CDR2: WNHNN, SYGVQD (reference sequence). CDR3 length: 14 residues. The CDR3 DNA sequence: TGCGCCAGCAGTGAGTCGCGGGGGCGCAATGAGCAGTTCTTC. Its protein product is CASSESRGRNEQFF.

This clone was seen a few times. CDR3 protein: CASSVVGSSQETQYF. For the CDR3, the DNA is TGTGCCAGCAGCGTAGTTGGGAGCTCCCAAGAGACCCAGTACTTC. The chain recombines TRBV9 with TRBJ2-5, with D maybe TRBD2 (5 bases). CDR1 SGDLS and CDR2 YYNGEE come from the germline V gene. The ends were cut back, 0 bases at V and 1 base at J, with 10 bases in the middle. The CDR3 has 15 amino acids.

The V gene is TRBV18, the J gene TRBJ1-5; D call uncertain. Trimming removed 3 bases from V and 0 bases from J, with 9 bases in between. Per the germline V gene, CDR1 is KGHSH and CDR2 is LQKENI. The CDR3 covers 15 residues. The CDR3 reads CASSPAGDSNQPQHF. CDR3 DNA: TGTGCCAGCTCACCGGCCGGGGATAGCAATCAGCCCCAGCATTTT.

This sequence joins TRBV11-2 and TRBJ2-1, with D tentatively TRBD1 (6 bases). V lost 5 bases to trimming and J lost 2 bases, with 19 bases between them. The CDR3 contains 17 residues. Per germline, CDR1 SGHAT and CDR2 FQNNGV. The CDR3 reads CASSPRTTGFTYNEQFF. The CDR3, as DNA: TGTGCCAGCAGCCCAAGAACCACAGGGTTTACCTACAATGAGCAGTTCTTC.

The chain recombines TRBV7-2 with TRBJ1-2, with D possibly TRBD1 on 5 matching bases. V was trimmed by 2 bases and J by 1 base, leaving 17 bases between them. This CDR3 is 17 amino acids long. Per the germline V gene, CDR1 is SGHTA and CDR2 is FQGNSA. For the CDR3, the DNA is TGTGCCAGCAGCTTAACGGGACGGACTACCCTTAACTATGGCTACACCTTC. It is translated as CASSLTGRTTLNYGYTF. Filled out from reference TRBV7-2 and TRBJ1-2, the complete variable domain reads GAGVSQSPSNKVTEKGKDVELRCDPISGHTALYWYRQSLGQGLEFLIYFQGNSAPDKSGLPSDRFSAERTGGSVSTLTIQRTQQEDSAVYLCASSLTGRTTLNYGYTFGSGTRLTVV.

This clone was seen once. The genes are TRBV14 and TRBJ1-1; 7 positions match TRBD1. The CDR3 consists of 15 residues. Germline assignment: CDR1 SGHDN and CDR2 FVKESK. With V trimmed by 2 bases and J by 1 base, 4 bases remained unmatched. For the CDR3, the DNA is TGTGCCAGCAGCCAACAGACAGGGAGGAACACTGAAGCTTTCTTT. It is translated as CASSQQTGRNTEAFF. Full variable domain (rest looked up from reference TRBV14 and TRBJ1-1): EAGVTQFPSHSVIEKGQTVTLRCDPISGHDNLYWYRRVMGKEIKFLLHFVKESKQDESGMPNNRFLAERTGGTYSTLKVQPAELEDSGVYFCASSQQTGRNTEAFFGQGTRLTVV.

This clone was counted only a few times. The CDR3 reads CAWRTPMNTEAFF. DNA of the CDR3: TGTGCCTGGAGGACTCCAATGAACACTGAAGCTTTCTTT. The chain has TRBV30 and TRBJ1-1, with unresolved D. This CDR3 contains 13 residues. Germline V gene sequence: CDR1 GTSNPN, CDR2 SVGIG (reference sequence). V was shortened by 3 bases and J by 0 bases, with 8 bases between the two germline ends.

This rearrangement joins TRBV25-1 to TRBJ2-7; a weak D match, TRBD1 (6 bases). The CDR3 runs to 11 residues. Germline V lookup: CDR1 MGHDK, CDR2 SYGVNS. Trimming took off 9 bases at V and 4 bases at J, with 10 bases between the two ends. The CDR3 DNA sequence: TGTGCCAGAAAGGACAGTTACGAGCAGTACTTC. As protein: CARKDSYEQYF.

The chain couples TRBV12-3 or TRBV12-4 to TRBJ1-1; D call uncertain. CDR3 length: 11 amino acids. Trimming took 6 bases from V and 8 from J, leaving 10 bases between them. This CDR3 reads CASSEKKEAFF. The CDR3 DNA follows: TGTGCCAGCAGCGAGAAAAAGGAAGCTTTCTTT.

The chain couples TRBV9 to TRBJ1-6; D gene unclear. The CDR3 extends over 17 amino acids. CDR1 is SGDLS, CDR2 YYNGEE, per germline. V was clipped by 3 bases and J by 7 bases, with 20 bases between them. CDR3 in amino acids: CASSASLGGLENSPLHF. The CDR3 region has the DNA TGTGCCAGCAGCGCCTCCTTGGGAGGGCTTGAAAATTCACCCCTCCACTTT.

DNA for the CDR3: TGTGCCAGCAGCCTCGACCGAGCGGGGGGGCCATGGGACGAGCAGTACTTC. It translates to CASSLDRAGGPWDEQYF. The chain employs TRBV14 and TRBJ2-7; 10 bases match TRBD2. J was trimmed by 5 bases and V by 4 bases; bases with no gene match: 14. CDR3 size: 17 residues. CDR1 is SGHDN, CDR2 FVKESK, per germline. Based on the CDR3 plus reference TRBV14 and TRBJ2-7, the full variable domain is EAGVTQFPSHSVIEKGQTVTLRCDPISGHDNLYWYRRVMGKEIKFLLHFVKESKQDESGMPNNRFLAERTGGTYSTLKVQPAELEDSGVYFCASSLDRAGGPWDEQYFGPGTRLTVT.

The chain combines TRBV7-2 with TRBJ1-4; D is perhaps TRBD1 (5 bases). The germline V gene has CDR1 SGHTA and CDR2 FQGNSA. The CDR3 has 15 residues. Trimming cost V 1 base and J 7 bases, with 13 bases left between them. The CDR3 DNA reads TGTGCCAGCAGCTTAGGTTGGGGACTGGGTGAAAAACTGTTTTTT. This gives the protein CASSLGWGLGEKLFF.

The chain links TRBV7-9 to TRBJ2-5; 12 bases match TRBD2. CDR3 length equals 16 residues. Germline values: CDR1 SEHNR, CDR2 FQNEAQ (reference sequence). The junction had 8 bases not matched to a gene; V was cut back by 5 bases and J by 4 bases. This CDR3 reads CASSLRRTSGIETQYF. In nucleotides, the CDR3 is TGTGCCAGCAGCCTCAGGAGGACTAGCGGGATAGAGACCCAGTACTTC.

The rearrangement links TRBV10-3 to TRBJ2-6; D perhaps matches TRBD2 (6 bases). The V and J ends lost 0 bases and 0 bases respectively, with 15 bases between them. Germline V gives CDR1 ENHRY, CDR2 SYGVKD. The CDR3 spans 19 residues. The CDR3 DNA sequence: TGTGCCATCAGTGAGTCTAAAGGCGGGGTCCGCTCTGGGGCCAACGTCCTGACTTTC. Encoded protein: CAISESKGGVRSGANVLTF.

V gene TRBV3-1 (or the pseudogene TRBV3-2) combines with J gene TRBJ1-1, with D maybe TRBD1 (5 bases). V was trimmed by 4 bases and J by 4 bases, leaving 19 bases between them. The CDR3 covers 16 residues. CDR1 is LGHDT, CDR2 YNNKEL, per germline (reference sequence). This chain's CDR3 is CASSPLRVSGATEAFF. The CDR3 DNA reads TGTGCCAGCAGCCCCCTTAGGGTGAGCGGGGCCACTGAAGCTTTCTTT.

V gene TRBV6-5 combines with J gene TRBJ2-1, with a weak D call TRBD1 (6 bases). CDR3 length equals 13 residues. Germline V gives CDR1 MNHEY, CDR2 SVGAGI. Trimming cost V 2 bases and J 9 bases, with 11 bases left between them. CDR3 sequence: CASSYGLGGEQFF. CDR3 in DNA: TGTGCCAGCAGTTACGGGCTAGGGGGTGAGCAGTTCTTC.